This note documents a single T cell receptor beta chain sequence. Germline V gene lookup returns CDR1 SGHKS and CDR2 YYEKEE (reference sequence). Trimming stripped 6 bases from V and 5 bases from J, with 20 bases between. The CDR3 has 15 residues. The source of the sample is a study of blood T cell repertoires in COVID-19. About the study: PBMCs, B-cell-depleted T cells, or T cells provided the cDNA or gDNA that made up the material.

Using immunoSEQ multiplex PCR, the repertoire was profiled, and TCRdb retains in-frame clones only, with some absent. The data show fewer than 250,000 clones, around 90% seen once. Material for sequencing was peripheral blood. The receptor was isolated from a man in his fifties or sixties with acute or convalescent COVID-19. The J gene is TRBJ2-5, the V gene TRBV5-5, with D uncertain. The CDR3 loop reads CASIPRGTPGETQYF. The CDR3 DNA reads as TGTGCCAGCATCCCCCGAGGAACACCTGGGGAGACCCAGTACTTC.